This T cell receptor (beta chain) was recovered during a study of vaccination effects on CD4 cells after COVID-19. As for the study in general: Participants were vaccinated with two doses of either the BNT162b2 or mRNA-1273 vaccine. A couple of convalescent patients were sampled 16 days and one week before vaccination.

Method: immunoSEQ multiplex PCR; TCRdb's copy keeps in-frame clones and lacks some. The sample lists about 19,000 clones, about 70% occurring once. ViraFEST assay sequencing came after antigen-specific CD4+ T cells were expanded with viral peptide pools. Following 10 days of culture, CD4+ T cells were isolated. Infection dated between March and December 2020, before the Alpha, Beta and Delta variants reached the United States. IL-2 medium was substituted for half the medium on days 3 and 7. This clone was recorded a few times. Its specificity is not known. The V gene's germline CDR1 is WSHSY and CDR2 SAAADI. This CDR3 has 13 residues. V was cut by 8 bases and J by 0 bases, with 8 bases left in between.

This chain links TRBV10-2 with TRBJ1-3; no reliable D call. This clonotype was obtained from a human donor who had a prior SARS-CoV-2 infection. The material was CD4+ T cells from PBMCs cultured with SARS-CoV-2 spike peptides, obtained before COVID-19 vaccination. DNA of the CDR3: TGCGCCAGCGGATGGGACTCTGGAAACACCATATATTTT. Amino acid sequence: CASGWDSGNTIYF.